This is a list of T cell receptor beta chains from one sample in a study of T cell responses to AZD1222 COVID-19 vaccine. The data were produced by immunoSEQ multiplex PCR, yet TCRdb's version contains in-frame clones alone and is incomplete. This sample has around 88,000 clones, with roughly 90% found just once. The sequences come from peripheral blood, collected on day 0 of MenACWY control vaccination. The receptor set was obtained from an adult in good health. Both conserved end residues are part of each CDR3. Each record gives: J gene, V gene, D gene, clone size, CDR3 DNA, CDR3 protein. D genes are given only for firm matches. Expanded clones are given a class, and other clones once, few, many or no size at all.

TRBJ1-5,TRBV11-2,-,-,TGTGCCAGCAGCCGGGACACCCTCGATCAGCCCCAGCATTTT,CASSRDTLDQPQHF
TRBJ2-5,TRBV30,-,-,TGTGCATATGACGTAGCTTCAGAGACCCAGTACTTC,CAYDVASETQYF
TRBJ1-2,TRBV30,-,few,TGTGCCAGAAAGGAAGGGGCACTGCCGAGGGGTGGCTACACCTTC,CARKEGALPRGGYTF
TRBJ2-2,TRBV6-5,-,-,TGTGCCAGCAGTTACTCGATCGGGGGCGGGGAGCTGTTTTTT,CASSYSIGGGELFF
TRBJ1-2,TRBV18,-,few,TGTGCCAGCTCACCGGGACCACAGTTTAACTATGGCTACACCTTC,CASSPGPQFNYGYTF
TRBJ1-1,TRBV6-6,-,-,TGTGCCAGCAGTTACGTATCAGGAAGGGTAGAAGCTTTCTTT,CASSYVSGRVEAFF
TRBJ1-4,TRBV4-1,-,-,TGCGCCAGCAGCCAAGTGTCAGGTTTGGGTAATGAAAAACTGTTTTTT,CASSQVSGLGNEKLFF
TRBJ1-1,TRBV5-1,-,-,TGCGCCAGCAGCTTAGGGGCAGGGATGGCTGAAGCTTTCTTT,CASSLGAGMAEAFF
TRBJ2-3,TRBV7-9,TRBD2,-,TGTGCCAGCAGCTATCGCGGGGGGTTCACAGATACGCAGTATTTT,CASSYRGGFTDTQYF
TRBJ2-3,TRBV14,TRBD2,-,TGTGCCAGCAGCCAGACTAGCGGGGCAGATACGCAGTATTTT,CASSQTSGADTQYF
TRBJ2-2,TRBV10-3,-,-,TGTGCCACCCAAACGGTCGGACAACCGAACACCGGGGAGCTGTTTTTT,CATQTVGQPNTGELFF
TRBJ2-7,TRBV7-2,TRBD1,-,TGTGCCAGCAGCCTCCTAGGGGGCCAGTCCGACGAGCAGTACTTC,CASSLLGGQSDEQYF
TRBJ2-5,TRBV19,-,-,TGTGCCAGTAGTATCGGCGATGACGCGGTGGAGACCCAGTACTTC,CASSIGDDAVETQYF
TRBJ2-7,TRBV19,TRBD1,-,TGTGCCAGTAGTATAGTAAGCAGGGGGATCTACGAGCAGTACTTC,CASSIVSRGIYEQYF
TRBJ2-2,TRBV6-4,-,-,TGTGCCAGCAGTGATACGAACACCGGGGAGCTGTTTTTT,CASSDTNTGELFF
TRBJ1-1,TRBV2,-,-,TGTGCCAGCAGTAGCCATTCGAACACTGAAGCTTTCTTT,CASSSHSNTEAFF
TRBJ1-6,TRBV30,-,-,TGTGCCTGGAGTGGACAGGTTTGGGGTAATTCACCCCTCCACTTT,CAWSGQVWGNSPLHF
TRBJ1-4,TRBV7-6,-,-,TGTGCCAGCAGCTTGGAGAAGGGGTTTGGTGAAAAACTGTTTTTT,CASSLEKGFGEKLFF